The entry below gives a single TCR beta chain sequence along with its context. Its antigen is as yet unknown. These data belong to a study of cytomegalovirus exposure and HLA in healthy donors. The PCR ran on 60 Vbeta and 13 Jbeta primers. Sequencing was performed with immunoSEQ multiplex PCR; in TCRdb, only in-frame clones are kept and a portion is missing. The sample lists around 190,000 clones, more than 75% occurring once. The germline CDR1 and CDR2 sequences are SNHLY and FYNNEI. CDR3 length: 15 residues. V lost 2 bases to trimming and J lost 2 bases; unmatched junction nucleotides: 2. Findings of the study overall: A later analysis linked a missense variant in DCLRE1C to the trimming of TCR beta V and J genes. Only CMV serostatus was available as immune exposure information. TCR beta chains associated with HLA were, in a later analysis, more clonally expanded than equally common others.

The genes are TRBV2 and TRBJ2-1; 8 bases are a match to TRBD2. The TCR originated in a woman aged 45-60 years in good health and CMV-seronegative. Sequenced: PBMCs. The CDR3 here is CASSETGGPYNEQFF. The CDR3 bases are TGTGCCAGCAGTGAAACGGGAGGGCCCTACAATGAGCAGTTCTTC.